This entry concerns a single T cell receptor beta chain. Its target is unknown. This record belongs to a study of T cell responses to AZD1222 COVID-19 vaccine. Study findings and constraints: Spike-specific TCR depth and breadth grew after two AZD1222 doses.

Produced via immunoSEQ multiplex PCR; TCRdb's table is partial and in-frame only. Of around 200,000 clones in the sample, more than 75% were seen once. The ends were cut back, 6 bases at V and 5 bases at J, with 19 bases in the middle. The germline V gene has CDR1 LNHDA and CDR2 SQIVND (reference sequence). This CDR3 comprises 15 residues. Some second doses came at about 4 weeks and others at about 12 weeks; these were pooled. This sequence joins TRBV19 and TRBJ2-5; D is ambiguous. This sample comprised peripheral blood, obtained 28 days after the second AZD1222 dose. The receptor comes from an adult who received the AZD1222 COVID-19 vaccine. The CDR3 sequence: CASSRGRRLEETQYF. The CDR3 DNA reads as TGTGCCAGTAGCCGCGGCAGGCGGTTAGAGGAGACCCAGTACTTC.